The text below deals with one T cell receptor (beta chain). CDR3 length: 17 amino acids. Trimming removed 6 bases at V and 0 bases at J, with 18 bases between. Looked up from germline, CDR1 is DFQATT and CDR2 is SNEGSKA (reference sequence). The sample originates from a study of blood T cells in healthy people across ages. Next came a second PCR, run for about 7 to 12 cycles, which used a sample-barcoded 5' primer along with a J-beta primer mix. Each cDNA molecule carried a tag from a template-switch adaptor that contained 12 random nucleotides. TCRdb re-analysed the 5' RACE reads in MiXCR, keeping a single row per CDR3 protein. The table has 800,000 to 1,000,000 distinct CDR3 sequences, 48% seen once.

The source material was blood. The sequence came from a man aged 25 to 40 in good health. V and J are TRBV20-1 and TRBJ2-6, with D tentatively TRBD1 (6 bases). The CDR3 nucleotides are TGCAGTGCCGTAGACAGGAAGGGGTGCTCTGGGGCCAACGTCCTGACTTTC. Protein sequence: CSAVDRKGCSGANVLTF.